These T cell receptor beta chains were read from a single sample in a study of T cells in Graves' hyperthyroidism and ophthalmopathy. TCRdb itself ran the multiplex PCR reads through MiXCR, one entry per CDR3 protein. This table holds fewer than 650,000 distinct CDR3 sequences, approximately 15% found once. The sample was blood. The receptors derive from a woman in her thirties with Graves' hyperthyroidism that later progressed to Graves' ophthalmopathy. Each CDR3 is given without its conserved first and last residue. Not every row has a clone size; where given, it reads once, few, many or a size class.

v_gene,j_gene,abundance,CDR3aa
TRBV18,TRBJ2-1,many,ASSPPGTQNNEQF
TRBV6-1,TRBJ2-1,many,ASSEAEGQGSVEQF
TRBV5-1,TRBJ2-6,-,ASSPHNGRDLSGANVLT
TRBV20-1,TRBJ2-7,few,SASRGGNEQY
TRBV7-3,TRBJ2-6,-,ASSLMAGNSGANVLT
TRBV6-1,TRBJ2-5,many,ASSGVAGPQTQY
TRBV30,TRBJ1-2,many,AWSKAALEYGYT
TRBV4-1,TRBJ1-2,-,ASSQATGSYGYT
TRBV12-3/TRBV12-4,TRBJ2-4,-,ASSWGMLNIQY
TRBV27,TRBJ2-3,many,ASSLVAGGPGADTQY
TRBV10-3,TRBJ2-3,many,AIAGGTDTQY
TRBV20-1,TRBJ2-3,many,SAREASGGTPRTDTQY
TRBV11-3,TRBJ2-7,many,ASSLDRGFLEQY
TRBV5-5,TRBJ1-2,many,ASSLTGDPNYGYT
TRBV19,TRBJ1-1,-,STGASQVEAF
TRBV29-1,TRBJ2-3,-,SVDRTSGRTDTQY
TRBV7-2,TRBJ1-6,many,ASSSNRIVNNSPLH
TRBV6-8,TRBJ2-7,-,ASSYNRGSSYEQY
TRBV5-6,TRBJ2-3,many,ASSRPNDGQDTQY
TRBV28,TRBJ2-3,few,ASSFYNAYGGGTDTQY
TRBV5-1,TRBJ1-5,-,ASSLAGTDSGPQH
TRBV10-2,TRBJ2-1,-,ASSKLADSSYNEQF
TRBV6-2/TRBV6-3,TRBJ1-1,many,ASSSSGTVNTEAF
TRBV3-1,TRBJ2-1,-,ASSQERTSADNEQF
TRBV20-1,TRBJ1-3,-,SAGGGGPSGNTIY
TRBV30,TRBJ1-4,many,AAKLNEKLF
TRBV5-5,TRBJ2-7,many,ASSLEAGSSSYEQY
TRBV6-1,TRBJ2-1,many,ASHTQEDNEQF
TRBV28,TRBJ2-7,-,ASIPPGGPEQY
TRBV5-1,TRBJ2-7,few,ASSLTMVYRYEQY
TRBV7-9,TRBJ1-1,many,ASSPMDLAEAF
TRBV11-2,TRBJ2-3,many,ASSLGAGTSTDTQY
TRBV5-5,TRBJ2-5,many,ASSRGLAGGEETQY
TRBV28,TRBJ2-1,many,ASRLRGGRLEQF
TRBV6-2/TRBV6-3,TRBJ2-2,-,ASRTTSGQGGGELF
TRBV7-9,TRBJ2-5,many,ASSPTPGETQY
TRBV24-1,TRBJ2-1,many,ATSDPIKSSYNEQF
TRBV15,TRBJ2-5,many,ASKIGGAQETQY
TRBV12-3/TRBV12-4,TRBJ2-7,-,ASSYRRDGPHEQY